This TCR beta chain came from a study of T cells in Graves' hyperthyroidism and ophthalmopathy. Study results and limitations: A model using 13 V-J features told ophthalmopathy apart from stable hyperthyroidism.

Trimming cost V 5 bases and J 2 bases, with 13 bases left between them. The CDR3 length is 15 residues. CDR1 is SGHTA and CDR2 is FQGNSA in the germline V gene. The CDR3 regions of TCR beta were amplified from RNA transcripts. When the TCR CDR3 underwent first-round RT-PCR, the HTBI primer set was used. Each CDR3 protein gets one entry after TCRdb re-called the multiplex PCR reads with MiXCR. The sample lists 750,000 to 900,000 distinct CDR3 sequences; 35% to 45% were seen once. Patients aged 18 to 65 had newly diagnosed hyperthyroidism that had lasted under 2 months. This clonotype has ten or more counts. Its antigen is currently unknown.

The source of this sequence is a man between 18 and 35 years old with Graves' hyperthyroidism. The gene calls are TRBV7-2 and TRBJ1-3; D perhaps matches TRBD1 (5 bases). Sequenced material: blood. The DNA for the CDR3 is TGTGCCAGCAGCCCGGGGGATACTGCTGGAAACACCATATATTTT. Protein sequence: CASSPGDTAGNTIYF.